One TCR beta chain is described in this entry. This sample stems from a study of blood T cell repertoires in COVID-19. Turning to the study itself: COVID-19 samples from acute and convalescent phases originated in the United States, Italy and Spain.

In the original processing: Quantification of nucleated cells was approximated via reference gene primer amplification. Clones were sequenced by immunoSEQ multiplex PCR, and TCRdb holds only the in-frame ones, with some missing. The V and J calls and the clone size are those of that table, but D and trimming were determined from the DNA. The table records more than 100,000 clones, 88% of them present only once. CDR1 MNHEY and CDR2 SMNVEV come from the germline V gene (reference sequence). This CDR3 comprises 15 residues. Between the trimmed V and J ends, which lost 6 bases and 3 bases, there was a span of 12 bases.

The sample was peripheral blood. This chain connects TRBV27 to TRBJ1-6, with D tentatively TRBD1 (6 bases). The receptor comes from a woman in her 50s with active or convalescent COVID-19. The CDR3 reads CASSWGGDYNSPLHF. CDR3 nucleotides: TGTGCCAGCAGCTGGGGGGGCGACTATAATTCACCCCTCCACTTT.